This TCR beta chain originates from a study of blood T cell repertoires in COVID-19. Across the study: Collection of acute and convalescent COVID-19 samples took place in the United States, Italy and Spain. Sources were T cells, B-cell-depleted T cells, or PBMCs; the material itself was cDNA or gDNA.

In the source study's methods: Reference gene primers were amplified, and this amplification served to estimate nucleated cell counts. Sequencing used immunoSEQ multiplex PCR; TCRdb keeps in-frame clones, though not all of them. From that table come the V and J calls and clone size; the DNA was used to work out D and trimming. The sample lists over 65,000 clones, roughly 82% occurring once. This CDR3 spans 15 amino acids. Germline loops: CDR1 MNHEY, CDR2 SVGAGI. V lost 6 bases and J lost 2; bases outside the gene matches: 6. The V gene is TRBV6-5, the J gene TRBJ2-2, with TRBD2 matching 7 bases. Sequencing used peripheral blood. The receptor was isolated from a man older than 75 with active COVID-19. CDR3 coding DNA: TGTGCCAGCAGGGGCGGGAGTACAAACACCGGGGAGCTGTTTTTT. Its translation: CASRGGSTNTGELFF.